This TCR beta chain was identified in a study of CD8 T cells in ankylosing spondylitis. Study-level points and caveats: Reports say disease-linked clones showed up significantly more in matched ankylosing spondylitis synovial fluid. Several highly homologous variants formed a TCR beta motif that appeared characteristic of ankylosing spondylitis blood. With a CD8+ phenotype, disease-linked clones were relatively rare in peripheral blood.

This clonotype was seen many times. Antigen specificity is unknown. TCR beta libraries were made by quantitative 5'-RACE with molecular barcodes. TCRdb recomputed calls from the 5' RACE reads with MiXCR, one row per CDR3 protein. The data show around 300,000 distinct CDR3 sequences, 11% seen once. The CDR3 has 14 amino acids. Trimming took 6 bases from V and 9 from J, leaving 18 bases between them. Germline loops: CDR1 MNHEY, CDR2 SMNVEV (reference sequence). The specimen was blood, either unsorted or a sorted T cell fraction (not recorded which). The TCR comes from a female donor with ankylosing spondylitis or in good health (not recorded which). This rearrangement joins TRBV27 to TRBJ1-5; D is undetermined. The CDR3 protein is CASSPVGLRMPQHF. As DNA, the CDR3 is TGTGCCAGCAGCCCAGTGGGATTGCGAATGCCCCAGCATTTT.